The text below deals with one T cell receptor (beta chain). Using immunoSEQ multiplex PCR, the repertoire was profiled, and TCRdb retains in-frame clones only, with some absent. The data show about 70,000 clones, 90% seen once. Trimming pared 2 bases from V and 1 base from J, leaving 6 bases between. CDR1 and CDR2 (germline): SEHNR, FQNEAQ (reference sequence). The CDR3 consists of 13 residues. The data are from a study of blood T cell repertoires in COVID-19. The receptor was isolated from a man aged 45-60 years with acute or convalescent COVID-19. J is TRBJ2-7 and V is TRBV7-9; D not certain. Sequencing input: peripheral blood. The CDR3 nucleotides read TGTGCCAGCAGCTTAAGCCCGTCCTACGAGCAGTACGTC. Translation gives CASSLSPSYEQYV.